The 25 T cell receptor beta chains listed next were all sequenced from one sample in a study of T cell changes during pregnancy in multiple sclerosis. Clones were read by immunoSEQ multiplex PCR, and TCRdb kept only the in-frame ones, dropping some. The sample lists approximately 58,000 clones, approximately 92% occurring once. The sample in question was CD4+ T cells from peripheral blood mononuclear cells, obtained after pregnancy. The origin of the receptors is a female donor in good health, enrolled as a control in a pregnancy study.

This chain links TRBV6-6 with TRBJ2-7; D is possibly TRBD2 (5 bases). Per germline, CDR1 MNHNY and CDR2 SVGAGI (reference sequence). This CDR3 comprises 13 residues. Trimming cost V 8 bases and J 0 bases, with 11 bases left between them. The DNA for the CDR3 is TGTGCCAGCTCGGAGGCGAACTCCTACGAGCAGTACTTC. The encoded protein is CASSEANSYEQYF.

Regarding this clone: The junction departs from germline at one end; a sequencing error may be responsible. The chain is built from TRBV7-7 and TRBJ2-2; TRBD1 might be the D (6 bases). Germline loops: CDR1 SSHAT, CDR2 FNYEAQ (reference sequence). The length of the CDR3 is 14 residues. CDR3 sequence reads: CASTLDRNTGELFF. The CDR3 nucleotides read TGTGCTAGCACCTTGGACAGGAACACCGGGGAGCTGTTTTTT.

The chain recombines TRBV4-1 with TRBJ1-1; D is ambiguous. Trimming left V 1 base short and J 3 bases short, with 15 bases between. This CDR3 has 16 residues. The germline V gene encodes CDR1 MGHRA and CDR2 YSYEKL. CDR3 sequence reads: CASSQGAARRDTEAFF. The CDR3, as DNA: TGCGCCAGCAGCCAAGGGGCGGCCCGGAGGGACACTGAAGCTTTCTTT.

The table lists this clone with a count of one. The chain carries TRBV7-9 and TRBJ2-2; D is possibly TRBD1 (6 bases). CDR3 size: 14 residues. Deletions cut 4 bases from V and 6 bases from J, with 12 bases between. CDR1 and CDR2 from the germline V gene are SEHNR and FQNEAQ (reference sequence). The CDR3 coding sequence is TGTGCCAGCAGCTCCCAGGGGCCCCCCGGGGAGCTGTTTTTT. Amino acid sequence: CASSSQGPPGELFF.

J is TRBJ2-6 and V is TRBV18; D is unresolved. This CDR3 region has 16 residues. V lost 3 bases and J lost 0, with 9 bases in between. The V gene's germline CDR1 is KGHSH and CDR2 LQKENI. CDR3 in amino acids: CASSPQVLSGANVLTF. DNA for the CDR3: TGTGCCAGCTCACCCCAGGTACTCTCTGGGGCCAACGTCCTGACTTTC. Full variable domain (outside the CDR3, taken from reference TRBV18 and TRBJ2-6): NAGVMQNPRHLVRRRGQEARLRCSPMKGHSHVYWYRQLPEEGLKFMVYLQKENIIDESGMPKERFSAEFPKEGPSILRIQQVVRGDSAAYFCASSPQVLSGANVLTFGAGSRLTVL.

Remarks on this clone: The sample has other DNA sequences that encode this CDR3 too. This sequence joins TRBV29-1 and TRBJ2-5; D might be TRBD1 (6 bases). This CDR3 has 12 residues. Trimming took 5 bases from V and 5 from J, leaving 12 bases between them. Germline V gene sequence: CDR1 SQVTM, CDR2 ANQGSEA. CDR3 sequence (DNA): TGCAGCGTTCAGGGGTCTGGGGAGACCCAGTACTTC. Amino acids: CSVQGSGETQYF.

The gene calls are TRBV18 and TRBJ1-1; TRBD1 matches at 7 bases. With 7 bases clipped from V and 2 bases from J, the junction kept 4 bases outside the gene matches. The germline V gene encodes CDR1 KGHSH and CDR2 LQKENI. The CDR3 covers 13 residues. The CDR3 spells CASLRTGNTEAFF. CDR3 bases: TGTGCCAGCTTACGGACAGGTAACACTGAAGCTTTCTTT.

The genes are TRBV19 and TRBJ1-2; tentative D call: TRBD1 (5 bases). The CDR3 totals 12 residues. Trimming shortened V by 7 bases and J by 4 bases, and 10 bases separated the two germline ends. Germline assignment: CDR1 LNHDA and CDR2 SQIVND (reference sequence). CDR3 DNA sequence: TGTGCCAGTAATAATGGGGCCTATGGCTACACCTTC. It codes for CASNNGAYGYTF.

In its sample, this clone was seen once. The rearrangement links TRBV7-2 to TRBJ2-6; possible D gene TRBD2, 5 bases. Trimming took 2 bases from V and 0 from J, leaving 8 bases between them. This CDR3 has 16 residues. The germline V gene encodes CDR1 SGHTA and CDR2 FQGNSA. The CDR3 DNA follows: TGTGCCAGCAGCTTATTGGGGAGCTCTGGGGCCAACGTCCTGACTTTC. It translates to CASSLLGSSGANVLTF.

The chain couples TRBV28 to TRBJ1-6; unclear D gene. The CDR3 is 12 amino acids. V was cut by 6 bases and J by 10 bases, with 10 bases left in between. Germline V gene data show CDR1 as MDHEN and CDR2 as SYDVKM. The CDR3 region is CASRASPSPLHF. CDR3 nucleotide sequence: TGTGCCAGCAGGGCATCCCCCTCACCCCTCCACTTT.

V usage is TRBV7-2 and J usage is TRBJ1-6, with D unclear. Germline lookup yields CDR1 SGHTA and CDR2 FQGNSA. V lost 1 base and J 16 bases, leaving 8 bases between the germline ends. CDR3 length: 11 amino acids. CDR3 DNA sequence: TGTGCCAGCAGCTTAGTAACAGAGCTCCACTTT. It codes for CASSLVTELHF. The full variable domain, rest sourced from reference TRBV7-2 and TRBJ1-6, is GAGVSQSPSNKVTEKGKDVELRCDPISGHTALYWYRQSLGQGLEFLIYFQGNSAPDKSGLPSDRFSAERTGGSVSTLTIQRTQQEDSAVYLCASSLVTELHFGNGTRLTVT.

This CDR3 reads CASSSGGGNEKLFF. The CDR3 nucleotides are TGCGCCAGCAGCTCCGGGGGGGGAAATGAAAAACTGTTTTTT. The chain links TRBV5-1 to TRBJ1-4; the D gene is possibly TRBD1 (5 bases). V was cut by 3 bases and J by 5 bases, with 11 bases left in between. Looked up from germline, CDR1 is SGHRS and CDR2 is YFSETQ. CDR3 length equals 14 residues.

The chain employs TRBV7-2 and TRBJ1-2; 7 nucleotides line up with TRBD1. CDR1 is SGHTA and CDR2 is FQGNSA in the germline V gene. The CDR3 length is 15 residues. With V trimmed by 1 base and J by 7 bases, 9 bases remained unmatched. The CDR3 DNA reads TGTGCCAGCAGCTTAGTGGGGACAGTATATGTTGGCTACACCTTC. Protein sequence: CASSLVGTVYVGYTF.

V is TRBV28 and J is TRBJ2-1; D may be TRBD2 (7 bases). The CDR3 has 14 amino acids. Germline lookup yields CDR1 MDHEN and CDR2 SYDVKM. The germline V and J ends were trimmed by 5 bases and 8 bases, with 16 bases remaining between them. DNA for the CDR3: TGTGCCAGCAGTCCCACGGGGGGCAGGGATGAGCAGTTCTTC. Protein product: CASSPTGGRDEQFF. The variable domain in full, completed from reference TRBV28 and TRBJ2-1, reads DVKVTQSSRYLVKRTGEKVFLECVQDMDHENMFWYRQDPGLGLRLIYFSYDVKMKEKGDIPEGYSVSREKKERFSLILESASTNQTSMYLCASSPTGGRDEQFFGPGTRLTVL.

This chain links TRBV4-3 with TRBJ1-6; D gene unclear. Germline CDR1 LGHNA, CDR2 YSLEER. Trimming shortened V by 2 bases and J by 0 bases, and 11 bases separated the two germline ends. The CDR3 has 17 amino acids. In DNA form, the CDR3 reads TGCGCCAGCAGCCAATACCAACAGAGCTCCTATAATTCACCCCTCCACTTT. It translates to CASSQYQQSSYNSPLHF.

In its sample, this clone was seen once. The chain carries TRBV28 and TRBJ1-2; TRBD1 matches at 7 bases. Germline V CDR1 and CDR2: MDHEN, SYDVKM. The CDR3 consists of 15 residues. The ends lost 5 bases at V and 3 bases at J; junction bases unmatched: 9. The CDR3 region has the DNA TGTGCCAGCAGTAGCAGTACAGGGGCTTACTATGGCTACACCTTC. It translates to CASSSSTGAYYGYTF.

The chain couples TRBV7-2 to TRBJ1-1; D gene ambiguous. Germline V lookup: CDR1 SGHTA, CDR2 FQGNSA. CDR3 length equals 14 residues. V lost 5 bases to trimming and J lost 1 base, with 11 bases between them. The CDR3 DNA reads TGTGCCAGCAGCGCCAGAGGCTCGAACACTGAAGCTTTCTTT. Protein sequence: CASSARGSNTEAFF.

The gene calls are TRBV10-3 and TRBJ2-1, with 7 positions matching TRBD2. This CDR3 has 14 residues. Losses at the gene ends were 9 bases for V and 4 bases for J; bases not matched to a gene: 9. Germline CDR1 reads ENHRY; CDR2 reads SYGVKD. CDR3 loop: CAIGRGTSYNEQFF. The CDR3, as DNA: TGTGCCATTGGGCGGGGGACTTCATACAATGAGCAGTTCTTC.

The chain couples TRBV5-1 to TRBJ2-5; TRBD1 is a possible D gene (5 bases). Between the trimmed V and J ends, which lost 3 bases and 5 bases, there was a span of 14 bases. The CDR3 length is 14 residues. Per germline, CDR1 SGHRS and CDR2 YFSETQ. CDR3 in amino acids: CASSSPKGPETQYF. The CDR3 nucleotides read TGCGCCAGCAGCTCGCCTAAGGGGCCGGAGACCCAGTACTTC.

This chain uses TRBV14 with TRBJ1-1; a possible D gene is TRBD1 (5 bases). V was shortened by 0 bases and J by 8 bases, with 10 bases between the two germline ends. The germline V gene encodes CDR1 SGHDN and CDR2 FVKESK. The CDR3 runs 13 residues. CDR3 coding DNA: TGTGCCAGCAGCCAAGATCTGGGGCCCGAAGCTTTCTTT. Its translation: CASSQDLGPEAFF.

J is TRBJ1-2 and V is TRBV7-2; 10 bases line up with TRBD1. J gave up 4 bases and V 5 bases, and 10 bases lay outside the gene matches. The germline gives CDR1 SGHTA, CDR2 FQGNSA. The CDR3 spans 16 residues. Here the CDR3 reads CASSRQGALKGYGYTF. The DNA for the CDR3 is TGTGCCAGCAGCCGACAGGGGGCGCTTAAGGGCTATGGCTACACCTTC.

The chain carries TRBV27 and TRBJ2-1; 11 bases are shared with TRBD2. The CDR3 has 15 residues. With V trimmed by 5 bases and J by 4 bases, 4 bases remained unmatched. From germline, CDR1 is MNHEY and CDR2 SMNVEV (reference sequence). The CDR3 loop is CASSRLAGGYNEQFF. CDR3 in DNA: TGTGCCAGCAGTCGGCTAGCGGGGGGTTACAATGAGCAGTTCTTC.

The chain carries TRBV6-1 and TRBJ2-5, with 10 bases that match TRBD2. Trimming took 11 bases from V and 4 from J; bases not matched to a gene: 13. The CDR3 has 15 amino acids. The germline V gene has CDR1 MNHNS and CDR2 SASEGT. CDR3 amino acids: CASLAGGRFVETQYF. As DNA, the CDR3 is TGTGCCTCATTAGCGGGGGGAAGATTTGTAGAGACCCAGTACTTC.

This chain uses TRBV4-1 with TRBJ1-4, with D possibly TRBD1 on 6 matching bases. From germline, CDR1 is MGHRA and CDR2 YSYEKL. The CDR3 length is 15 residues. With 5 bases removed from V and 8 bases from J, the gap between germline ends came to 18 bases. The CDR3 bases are TGCGCCAGCAGCGGTCGGGGGGCGCGTGTCGAAAAACTGTTTTTT. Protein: CASSGRGARVEKLFF.

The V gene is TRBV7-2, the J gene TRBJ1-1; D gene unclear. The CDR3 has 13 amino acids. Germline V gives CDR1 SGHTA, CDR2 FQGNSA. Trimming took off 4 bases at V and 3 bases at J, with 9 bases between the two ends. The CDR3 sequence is CASSSQRDTEAFF. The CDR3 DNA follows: TGTGCCAGCAGCTCCCAACGGGACACTGAAGCTTTCTTT.